These 13 T cell receptor beta chains share one sample of origin, sequenced in a study of OX40 agonist ivuxolimab in advanced cancers. Generated by immunoSEQ multiplex PCR, the TCRdb table keeps only in-frame clones and is missing some. The data show more than 25,000 clones, 82% seen once. This specimen consisted of CD4+ or CD8+ T cells sorted from blood, obtained in a trial of the OX40 agonist ivuxolimab. The receptors stem from an adult with an advanced solid tumor such as melanoma, head and neck, liver or kidney cancer.

This chain connects TRBV7-9 to TRBJ1-1, with D possibly matching TRBD1 (5 bases). Germline CDR1 and CDR2: SEHNR and FQNEAQ (reference sequence). The CDR3 contains 12 residues. V dropped 1 base and J dropped 7 bases, with 7 bases sitting between them. The CDR3 DNA reads as TGTGCCAGCAGCTTAGGAGGGGTTGAAGCTTTCTTT. It specifies CASSLGGVEAFF.

The chain recombines TRBV9 with TRBJ2-3; 9 bases fit TRBD2. Germline V lookup: CDR1 SGDLS, CDR2 YYNGEE. Trimming removed 0 bases from V and 5 bases from J; junction bases left unmatched: 4. CDR3 length equals 15 residues. The CDR3 is CASSVVEAGGDTQYF. CDR3 DNA sequence: TGTGCCAGCAGCGTAGTCGAAGCGGGAGGAGATACGCAGTATTTT.

The J gene is TRBJ1-1, the V gene TRBV6-1; tentatively, D is TRBD1 (5 bases). This CDR3 has 14 residues. V was shortened by 8 bases and J by 0 bases, with 13 bases between the two germline ends. Germline-derived CDR1 and CDR2 are MNHNS and SASEGT. CDR3: CASGVRGLNTEAFF. The CDR3 coding sequence is TGTGCCAGCGGCGTCCGGGGGTTGAACACTGAAGCTTTCTTT.

The V call is TRBV4-2, the J call TRBJ2-1; D is uncertain. Trimming left V 0 bases short and J 9 bases short, with 6 bases between. Germline V gives CDR1 LGHNA, CDR2 YNFKEQ. The length of the CDR3 is 12 residues. The CDR3 region has the DNA TGTGCCAGCAGCCAAGAGTTCGGTGAGCAGTTCTTC. Residues: CASSQEFGEQFF.

The genes are TRBV7-6 and TRBJ2-7, with 7 bases that match TRBD1. The V and J ends lost 5 bases and 4 bases, in that order; junction bases with no gene match: 8. CDR1 and CDR2 from the germline V gene are SGHVS and FNYEAQ. The CDR3 is made up of 14 amino acids. CDR3 protein: CASSPGQAVYEQYF. DNA for the CDR3: TGTGCCAGCAGCCCCGGACAGGCCGTTTACGAGCAGTACTTC.

The chain combines TRBV7-6 with TRBJ2-1, with 8 bases aligning to TRBD2. There are 16 residues in the CDR3. With 2 bases clipped from V and 9 bases from J, the junction kept 12 bases outside the gene matches. Germline assignment: CDR1 SGHVS and CDR2 FNYEAQ. CDR3 coding DNA: TGTGCCAGCAGCTTATCCAGCGGGGGCCCTAGTAGTGAGCAGTTCTTC. Protein: CASSLSSGGPSSEQFF.

The chain employs TRBV13 and TRBJ2-7; D call uncertain. The CDR3 totals 11 residues. V dropped 4 bases and J dropped 1 base, with 2 bases sitting between them. Looked up from germline, CDR1 is PRHDT and CDR2 is FYEKMQ (reference sequence). The CDR3: CASSSSYEQYF. The CDR3 region has the DNA TGTGCCAGCAGCTCGTCCTACGAGCAGTACTTC.

The chain joins TRBV11-1 to TRBJ2-7; possible D gene TRBD1, 6 bases. CDR3 length: 15 residues. CDR1 and CDR2 (germline): SGHAT, FQDESV (reference sequence). The germline V and J ends were trimmed by 7 bases and 2 bases, with 18 bases remaining between them. The chain's CDR3 is CASTPDRSRPYEQYF. CDR3 bases: TGTGCCAGCACCCCAGACAGGTCACGCCCCTACGAGCAGTACTTC.

Here the CDR3 DNA reads TGTGCCAGCACCATTGGTATGTTAGCGGGAGGGACCTACGAGCAGTACTTC. Amino acids: CASTIGMLAGGTYEQYF. V gene TRBV28 combines with J gene TRBJ2-7; 11 positions match TRBD2. Trimming at V came to 7 bases and at J to 2 bases, leaving 13 bases not matched to a gene. Germline assignment: CDR1 MDHEN and CDR2 SYDVKM. The CDR3 has 17 residues. The full variable domain, in which reference TRBV28 and TRBJ2-7 provide the parts outside the CDR3, is DVKVTQSSRYLVKRTGEKVFLECVQDMDHENMFWYRQDPGLGLRLIYFSYDVKMKEKGDIPEGYSVSREKKERFSLILESASTNQTSMYLCASTIGMLAGGTYEQYFGPGTRLTVT.

This clone is a singleton in its sample. V is TRBV4-1 and J is TRBJ2-5, with D maybe TRBD2 (5 bases). The J call may be mistaken, given a closer DNA end match to TRBJ2-7. This CDR3 is built from 14 residues. The germline CDR1 and CDR2 sequences are MGHRA and YSYEKL. The CDR3, as DNA: TGCGCCAGCAGCCAAGTTCGCGGGTTCCACGAGCAGTACTTC. The encoded protein is CASSQVRGFHEQYF.

This clone turned up a few times. The chain is built from TRBV15 and TRBJ2-5, with D unclear. The V and J ends lost 4 bases and 2 bases respectively, with 2 bases between them. The CDR3 consists of 11 residues. Germline lookup yields CDR1 LNHNV and CDR2 YYDKDF (reference sequence). The DNA for the CDR3 is TGTGCCACCAGCAAACAAGAGACCCAGTACTTC. Protein product: CATSKQETQYF.

The rearrangement joins TRBV4-1 to TRBJ1-4, with unresolved D. This CDR3 region has 17 residues. Looked up from germline, CDR1 is MGHRA and CDR2 is YSYEKL. Between the trimmed V and J ends, which lost 0 bases and 3 bases, there was a span of 14 bases. In DNA form, the CDR3 reads TGCGCCAGCAGCCAAGAAAACAGTATTAGAGCTAATGAAAAACTGTTTTTT. It specifies CASSQENSIRANEKLFF.

The chain combines TRBV15 with TRBJ1-5; D may be TRBD1 (6 bases). This CDR3 contains 14 residues. V was clipped by 0 bases and J by 5 bases, with 8 bases between them. Germline CDR1 is LNHNV and CDR2 is YYDKDF (reference sequence). Written as DNA, the CDR3 is TGTGCCACCAGCAGAGACAGGGGAGATCAGCCCCAGCATTTT. Translating it yields CATSRDRGDQPQHF.